A selection of T cell receptor beta chains follows, all from one sample in a study of glioma-infiltrating T cells. TCRdb re-analysed the multiplex PCR reads in MiXCR, keeping a single row per CDR3 protein. The table records roughly 190,000 distinct CDR3 sequences, about 32% of them present only once. Material for sequencing was glioma tissue, nonneoplastic brain tissue, or PBMCs (not recorded which). The receptors here all came from a human donor with low-grade glioma or glioblastoma, undergoing nonglioma brain surgery, or in good health (not recorded which). Both conserved end residues are part of each CDR3. A D gene is named only where the DNA matches it firmly. A row's size may be missing; if present it is once, few, many or a size class.

d_call	v_call	clone_size	j_call	cdr3_nt	cdr3_aa
TRBD2	TRBV9	few	TRBJ2-3	TGTGCCAGCAGCGTAGGGAGGGGGCTAGCGGGAGGAAAGGATACGCAGTATTTT	CASSVGRGLAGGKDTQYF
TRBD1	TRBV19	many	TRBJ1-1	TGTGCCAGTCTTCCCAGGGGGCAGAACACTGAAGCTTTCTTT	CASLPRGQNTEAFF
TRBD2	TRBV11-2	many	TRBJ2-1	TGTGCCAGCAGCTTAGTAGCGGGGAAATCCTACAATGAGCAGTTCTTC	CASSLVAGKSYNEQFF
TRBD1	TRBV28	many	TRBJ1-2	TGTGCCAGCAGTCCGGGACAGACACCATATGGCTACACCTTC	CASSPGQTPYGYTF
-	TRBV19	many	TRBJ1-1	TGTGCCAGTAGTCCCAGAGGGGGTGAAGCTTTCTTT	CASSPRGGEAFF
-	TRBV7-2	many	TRBJ2-4	TGTGCCAGCAGCTTAGCCAAAGGACATGGAAGCATTCAGTACTTC	CASSLAKGHGSIQYF
-	TRBV3-1	many	TRBJ2-1	TGTGCCAGCAGCCAAGTAACCCATGAGCAGTTCTTC	CASSQVTHEQFF
TRBD1	TRBV28	many	TRBJ2-7	TGTGCCAGCATCCGGGGACAGGGGGGGACCTACGAGCAGTACTTC	CASIRGQGGTYEQYF
-	TRBV27	many	TRBJ1-6	TGTGCCAGCAGTCAAGTTAGATTTTACGATAATTCACCCCTCCACTTT	CASSQVRFYDNSPLHF
-	TRBV14	once	TRBJ2-1	TGTGCCAGCAGCCAAGATCGGGTATCGAGGTCCTACAATGAGCAGTTCTTC	CASSQDRVSRSYNEQFF
TRBD2	TRBV4-1	many	TRBJ2-7	TGCGCCAGCAGCCAAGAATCTGGACTAGCGGGAGACGAGCAGTACTTC	CASSQESGLAGDEQYF
-	TRBV7-9	many	TRBJ1-1	TGTGCCAGCAGCTTGGTGGGGCTGGGGAACACTGAAGCTTTCTTT	CASSLVGLGNTEAFF
-	TRBV20-1	many	TRBJ2-5	TGCAGTGCTAGAGATTCCCGGGGACAAGAGACCCAGTACTTC	CSARDSRGQETQYF
-	TRBV30	-	TRBJ2-1	TGTGCCTGGAGTGGGTTGGGCAATGAGCAGTTCTTC	CAWSGLGNEQFF
-	TRBV5-1	-	TRBJ2-5	TGCGCCAGCAGCTCCGGGCTAGAAGAGACCCAGTACTTC	CASSSGLEETQYF
TRBD1	TRBV5-4	-	TRBJ1-2	TGTGCCAGCACCAATTCAGGGGGCGCCTATGGCTACACCTTC	CASTNSGGAYGYTF
-	TRBV2	-	TRBJ1-6	TGTGCCAGCAGATCAGGGTTGCGGAATTCACCCCTCCACTTT	CASRSGLRNSPLHF
TRBD1	TRBV4-1	-	TRBJ1-5	TGCGCCAGCAGCCAAGATGCCGGGACAGGGTGGGAGGGCCAGCCCCAGCATTTT	CASSQDAGTGWEGQPQHF
TRBD1	TRBV5-6	-	TRBJ1-5	TGTGCCAGCAGCTTGGGGGACAGCGGAGCCCAGCATTTT	CASSLGDSGAQHF
-	TRBV20-1	many	TRBJ2-2	TGCAGTGCTAGTAAAAACAGGGAGTCGAACACCGGGGAGCTGTTTTTT	CSASKNRESNTGELFF
TRBD2	TRBV14	few	TRBJ2-5	TGTGCCAGCAGCCAAGGGATCGGCGGGAGGAAAGAGACCCAGTACTTC	CASSQGIGGRKETQYF
-	TRBV4-1	once	TRBJ2-5	TGCCCCAGCAGCCAGCCGGGGGTCCAAGAGACCCAGTACTTC	CPSSQPGVQETQYF
TRBD1	TRBV29-1	few	TRBJ1-2	TGCAGCGTGGGACAGGGGGGGGACTGGGGCTACACCTTC	CSVGQGGDWGYTF
-	TRBV7-9	many	TRBJ2-7	TGTGCCAGCAGCCCCCAAGCGGACTCGTCCTACGAGCAGTACTTC	CASSPQADSSYEQYF
TRBD1	TRBV24-1	many	TRBJ2-1	TGTGCCACCAGTGATTTGTACAGGGGCTATGACAATGAGCAGTTCTTC	CATSDLYRGYDNEQFF
-	TRBV6-2/TRBV6-3	many	TRBJ1-1	TGTGCCAGCAGGAAATTACAGGGAGGAACTGAAGCTTTCTTT	CASRKLQGGTEAFF
-	TRBV7-6	-	TRBJ2-5	TGTGCCAGCAACTTCTACAGGGACCAAGAGACCCAGTACTTC	CASNFYRDQETQYF
TRBD1	TRBV5-1	-	TRBJ1-1	TGCGCCAGCAGCTTGGGGGTATCGGACAGGGGGCCGATCTTAAGGAGCCCTGAAGCTTTCTTT	CASSLGVSDRGPILRSPEAFF
TRBD2	TRBV7-9	many	TRBJ2-7	TGTGCCAGCAGCCCGGTAGCGGGAGGGCCCAACGAGCAGTACTTC	CASSPVAGGPNEQYF
-	TRBV5-1	-	TRBJ2-1	TGCGCCAGCAGCTTGTCGGTTCAAGAGTATGAGCAGTTCTTC	CASSLSVQEYEQFF
-	TRBV5-8	many	TRBJ1-5	TGTGCCAGCAGCTTTGTCGGCCAGTACAATCAGCCCCAGCATTTT	CASSFVGQYNQPQHF
-	TRBV3-1	many	TRBJ1-2	TGTGCCAGCAGACAAGGAGGCGGGAGCTATGGCTACACCTTC	CASRQGGGSYGYTF
-	TRBV14	many	TRBJ2-1	TGTGCCAGCGGGAACAATGAGCAGTTCTTC	CASGNNEQFF
TRBD2	TRBV28	many	TRBJ2-7	TGTGCCAGCAGCCCCTGGCCGCGGGAGGACCTTTCCTACGAGCAGTACTTC	CASSPWPREDLSYEQYF
-	TRBV4-3	many	TRBJ1-1	TGCGCCAGCAGGAAAGGGGGAGGGATGGGGACTGAAGCTTTCTTT	CASRKGGGMGTEAFF
-	TRBV18	-	TRBJ2-1	TGTGCCAGCTCACCACCGGCTAGCCGGAGGCCCTACGAGCAGTTCTTC	CASSPPASRRPYEQFF
TRBD2	TRBV28	-	TRBJ2-1	TGTGCCAGCAGTGAAATATGGACTAGCGGGACCTATGAGCAGTTCTTC	CASSEIWTSGTYEQFF
TRBD1	TRBV20-1	many	TRBJ2-7	TGCAGTGCTGGATTGACAGGGGGCAATGACGAGCAGTACTTC	CSAGLTGGNDEQYF
-	TRBV29-1	-	TRBJ1-4	TGCAGCGTGGAGATGGGGGCTAATGAAAAACTGTTTTTT	CSVEMGANEKLFF
TRBD1	TRBV28	many	TRBJ2-5	TGTGCCAGCAGTTTTTCCGGAGAGGGGGCAATCGAGACCCAGTACTTC	CASSFSGEGAIETQYF
TRBD1	TRBV28	many	TRBJ1-1	TGTGCCAGCAGTGGGGACAGGGGGAATATGAACACTGAAGCTTTCTTT	CASSGDRGNMNTEAFF
-	TRBV2	many	TRBJ2-3	TGTGCCAGCAGTGAAAATGGGCGCAGCACAGATACGCAGTATTTT	CASSENGRSTDTQYF
TRBD1	TRBV7-4	-	TRBJ2-1	TGTGCCAGCAGCCGACAGGGGGATGGCACCTACAATGAGCAGTTCTTC	CASSRQGDGTYNEQFF
-	TRBV7-2	once	TRBJ2-3	TGCGCCAGCAGCTTAACGACTGGGAATACGCAGTATTTT	CASSLTTGNTQYF
TRBD2	TRBV7-8	-	TRBJ2-1	TGTGCCATTAGCGTTGTTCCTAGCGGGAGTTTGAATGAGCAGTTCTTC	CAISVVPSGSLNEQFF
-	TRBV5-4	many	TRBJ2-1	TGTGCCAGCAGCTCCAACAGGGTAACCTACAATGAGCAGTTCTTC	CASSSNRVTYNEQFF
TRBD1	TRBV4-2	-	TRBJ2-1	TGTGTTAGCAGCCAGGTCCCGGGACAGGGCTACAATGAGCAGTTCTTC	CVSSQVPGQGYNEQFF
TRBD2	TRBV28	few	TRBJ2-1	TGTGCCAGCAGCCGGGGGGGGGGTTCCTACAATGAGCAGTTCTTC	CASSRGGGSYNEQFF
-	TRBV2	few	TRBJ2-1	TGTGCCAGCAGTCTAGCGAGTAGGTATGAGCAGTTCTTC	CASSLASRYEQFF
-	TRBV20-1	many	TRBJ2-7	TGCAGTGCTAGAGGGCAGGGCGGCTCCTACGAGCAGTACTTC	CSARGQGGSYEQYF
-	TRBV27	-	TRBJ1-2	TGTGCCAGCGGAGAAGCGGGAGTCTATGGCTACACCTTC	CASGEAGVYGYTF
-	TRBV19	-	TRBJ2-1	TGTGCCGGTAGAGGGGGAGGGAGCTCCTACAATGAGCAGTTCTTC	CAGRGGGSSYNEQFF
-	TRBV28	many	TRBJ2-1	TGTGCCAGCAGATCATTCGGAGGGCCTTTCAATGAGCAGTTCTTC	CASRSFGGPFNEQFF